This T cell receptor beta chain is drawn from a study of blood T cell repertoires in COVID-19. Study details: COVID-19 samples collected from the United States, Italy and Spain covered acute and convalescent phases. The cDNA or gDNA used as material had been derived from T cells, B-cell-depleted T cells, or PBMCs.

In the source study's methods: Researchers report that nucleated cell counts were estimated from reference gene primer amplification. The protocol was immunoSEQ multiplex PCR, while the TCRdb copy is restricted to in-frame clones and leaves out a portion. V, J and clone size were drawn from that table, and D and trimming were deduced from the DNA. The repertoire holds about 250,000 clones, with 70% to 90% as singletons. The CDR3 spans 14 residues. V shed 2 bases and J shed 6 bases, with 10 bases lying between them. Germline lookup yields CDR1 MNHEY and CDR2 SMNVEV (reference sequence). The V and J genes are TRBV27 and TRBJ2-2; TRBD2 is a possible D gene (7 bases). This sequence originates from a middle-aged woman who had recovered from COVID-19. The sample was peripheral blood. CDR3 sequence: CASSLGGGPGELFF. The CDR3 nucleotides read TGTGCCAGCAGTTTAGGGGGGGGGCCCGGGGAGCTGTTTTTT.